These T cell receptor beta chains were read from a single sample in a study of cytomegalovirus exposure and HLA in healthy donors. Repertoires were generated with immunoSEQ multiplex PCR, while TCRdb's copy carries only in-frame clones and drops some. The sample lists 100,000 to 150,000 clones, approximately 80% occurring once. Specimen: PBMCs. The receptors originated from a man aged 35 to 55 in good health and CMV-seronegative. The conserved cysteine and the conserved F or W are not part of the CDR3 here. Some rows have no size entry. The others give once, few or many, or a class for an expanded clone.

clone_size	v_call	j_call	cdr3_aa
few	TRBV6-1	TRBJ2-7	AALGQVYEQY
NA	TRBV5-1	TRBJ1-3	ASSLTSAGGRNTIY
NA	TRBV7-2	TRBJ1-2	ASSLAGGDGYT
NA	TRBV7-6	TRBJ2-5	ASSLAIRGETQY
NA	TRBV19	TRBJ2-1	ASSPKSSYNEQF
once	TRBV14	TRBJ2-3	ASRLGGTDTQY
NA	TRBV4-1	NA	ASSQAVDRPYEQY
NA	TRBV19	TRBJ2-2	ASKYRATGELF
NA	TRBV29-1	TRBJ1-2	SASGQGVGGYT
NA	TRBV11-2	TRBJ2-1	ASSLVAGGPSEQF
NA	TRBV25-1	TRBJ1-2	ASSDQPGEGTAYGYT
NA	TRBV27	TRBJ1-5	ASSFRSSNQPQH